Listed here are 14 T cell receptor beta chains from one sample, sequenced in a study of molecular identifiers for immune sequencing clone quantification. TCRdb called the PCR reads again in MiXCR, with one record for every CDR3 protein. The data contain around 460,000 distinct CDR3 sequences, 25% of them singletons. Material for sequencing was naive CD8+ T cells from blood, with Jurkat cell RNA spiked in. Subset reported: FACS-sorted CD8+CD4-CCR7+CD45RA+ naive T cells. The source is a human donor in good health. Some libraries in this study had Jurkat cell RNA spiked in.

This clonotype was seen a few times. The chain has TRBV7-2 and TRBJ2-7; D gene uncertain. The CDR3 runs 14 residues. The ends were cut back, 1 base at V and 2 bases at J, with 9 bases in the middle. From germline, CDR1 is SGHTA and CDR2 FQGNSA. The CDR3: CASSLGSRTYEQYF. The CDR3 DNA reads TGTGCCAGCAGCTTAGGCAGTCGGACCTACGAGCAGTACTTC. Filled out from reference TRBV7-2 and TRBJ2-7, the complete variable domain reads GAGVSQSPSNKVTEKGKDVELRCDPISGHTALYWYRQSLGQGLEFLIYFQGNSAPDKSGLPSDRFSAERTGGSVSTLTIQRTQQEDSAVYLCASSLGSRTYEQYFGPGTRLTVT.

In DNA, the CDR3 is TGTGCCACCAGTGTGGCGCGGAGTTCTAACTATGGCTACACCTTC. Translating gives CATSVARSSNYGYTF. V and J are TRBV24-1 and TRBJ1-2; the D is unclear. The germline V gene has CDR1 KGHDR and CDR2 SFDVKD. With 5 bases removed from V and 0 bases from J, the gap between germline ends came to 12 bases. The CDR3 is 15 residues long.

This clonotype occurred a few times. The chain joins TRBV6-5 to TRBJ2-7; 9 nucleotides match TRBD2. Trimming at V came to 0 bases and at J to 4 bases, leaving 10 bases not matched to a gene. This CDR3 is 17 amino acids long. CDR1 is MNHEY and CDR2 is SVGAGI in the germline V gene. CDR3 amino acids: CASSYSIGAGGPYEQYF. DNA for the CDR3: TGTGCCAGCAGTTACTCGATAGGGGCGGGGGGGCCATACGAGCAGTACTTC.

This rearrangement joins TRBV3-2 to TRBJ2-6. TRBV3-2 is classified as a pseudogene. The CDR3 runs 17 residues. The CDR3 DNA reads TGTGCCAGCAGCCCGTCGGACCTAGGGTCTGGGGCCAACGTCCTGACTTTC. It is translated as CASSPSDLGSGANVLTF.

V is TRBV7-3 and J is TRBJ2-7, with D uncertain. This CDR3 contains 14 residues. The germline CDR1 and CDR2 sequences are SGHTA and FQGTGA. Between the trimmed V and J ends, which lost 5 bases and 1 base, there was a span of 12 bases. The CDR3 reads CASSPRTESYEQYF. In DNA form, the CDR3 reads TGTGCCAGCAGCCCCCGGACGGAATCCTACGAGCAGTACTTC.

As for this clonotype: The germline gene is not matched at one end of the junction; a read error may be the cause. The rearrangement uses TRBV14 and TRBJ2-3; D is possibly TRBD2 (5 bases). The CDR3 runs 16 residues. Germline V CDR1 and CDR2: SGHDN, FVKESK. DNA of the CDR3: TGTGCCAGCAGCCAAGAGGGCCGCGGGCCGCAAGATACGCGGTATTTT. Amino acid sequence: CASSQEGRGPQDTRYF.

Only a few counts were recorded for this clonotype. J is TRBJ2-1 and V is TRBV19; 12 nucleotides align to TRBD1. The CDR3 covers 15 residues. After removal of 6 bases from V and 9 bases from J, the junction contained 9 bases not matched to a gene. CDR1 and CDR2 (germline): LNHDA, SQIVND (reference sequence). In nucleotides, the CDR3 is TGTGCCAGTAGATGGGGGACAGGGGGCCGAGCTGAGCAGTTCTTC. This encodes CASRWGTGGRAEQFF.

The sample holds a few counts of this clonotype. The chain links TRBV6-1 to TRBJ2-1; 8 bases are a match to TRBD1. The CDR3 runs 16 residues. Trimming took 0 bases from V and 5 from J; bases not matched to a gene: 6. Germline V CDR1 and CDR2: MNHNS, SASEGT. CDR3: CASSEAVQGVDNEQFF. In DNA form, the CDR3 reads TGTGCCAGCAGTGAAGCGGTACAGGGGGTGGACAATGAGCAGTTCTTC.

This clonotype was counted at least ten times. The J gene is TRBJ2-4, the V gene TRBV2; TRBD2 aligns across 10 bases. The germline gives CDR1 SNHLY, CDR2 FYNNEI. Trimming removed 3 bases from V and 6 bases from J; junction bases left unmatched: 8. This CDR3 has 16 amino acids. Here the CDR3 reads CASSDIASGGVNIQYF. The CDR3, as DNA: TGTGCCAGCAGTGATATTGCTAGCGGGGGAGTAAACATTCAGTACTTC.

This clonotype turned up a few times. The CDR3 DNA follows: TGTGCCAGCAGTTCCTCTGTCGGGGAGCTGTTTTTT. Protein sequence: CASSSSVGELFF. The genes are TRBV12-3 or TRBV12-4 and TRBJ2-2; no definite D call. With 4 bases removed from V and 7 bases from J, the gap between germline ends came to 7 bases. This CDR3 spans 12 amino acids.

This clonotype was counted ten times or more. The V and J genes are TRBV29-1 and TRBJ2-3, with D possibly TRBD2 on 5 matching bases. The CDR3 runs to 11 residues. The germline V gene has CDR1 SQVTM and CDR2 ANQGSEA. Trimming removed 4 bases at V and 6 bases at J, with 8 bases between. CDR3 coding DNA: TGCAGCGTTGGAGGGTTTGATACGCAGTATTTT. This encodes CSVGGFDTQYF.

About this clonotype itself: This could be a read error, since a much larger clone is one nucleotide away. The rearrangement joins TRBV5-6 to TRBJ2-6, with D possibly TRBD1 on 5 matching bases. Germline values: CDR1 SGHDT, CDR2 YYEEEE. This CDR3 has 16 residues. The CDR3 loop is CASSFLGLSGANALTF. The CDR3, as DNA: TGTGCCAGCAGCTTCCTGGGGCTCTCTGGGGCCAACGCCCTGACTTTC.

J is TRBJ1-6 and V is TRBV5-6, with D uncertain. Germline loops: CDR1 SGHDT, CDR2 YYEEEE. CDR3 length: 15 amino acids. V lost 0 bases, J lost 10 bases, and 14 bases lay in between. CDR3 nucleotide sequence: TGTGCCAGCAGCTTGGTGCGGGATTTAGAATCACCCCTCCACTTT. This codes for CASSLVRDLESPLHF.

In nucleotides, the CDR3 is TGCGCCAGCAGCCAAGATTGGGCAAATAGGAATGAAAAACTGTTTTTT. Translation gives CASSQDWANRNEKLFF. This sequence joins TRBV4-3 and TRBJ1-4, with D hard to call. The germline V and J ends were trimmed by 0 bases and 5 bases, with 13 bases remaining between them. There are 16 residues in the CDR3. Germline values: CDR1 LGHNA, CDR2 YSLEER.